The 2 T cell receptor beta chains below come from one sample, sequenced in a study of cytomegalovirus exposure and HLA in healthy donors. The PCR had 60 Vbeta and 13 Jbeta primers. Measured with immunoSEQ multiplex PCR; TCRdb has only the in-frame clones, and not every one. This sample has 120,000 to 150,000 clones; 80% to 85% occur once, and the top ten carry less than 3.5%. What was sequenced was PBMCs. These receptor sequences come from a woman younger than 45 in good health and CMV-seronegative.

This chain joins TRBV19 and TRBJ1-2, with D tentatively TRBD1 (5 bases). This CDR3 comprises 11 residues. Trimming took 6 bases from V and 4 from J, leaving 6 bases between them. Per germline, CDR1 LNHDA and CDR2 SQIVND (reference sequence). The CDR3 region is CASSDSYGYTF. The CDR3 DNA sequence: TGTGCCAGTAGCGACAGCTATGGCTACACCTTC.

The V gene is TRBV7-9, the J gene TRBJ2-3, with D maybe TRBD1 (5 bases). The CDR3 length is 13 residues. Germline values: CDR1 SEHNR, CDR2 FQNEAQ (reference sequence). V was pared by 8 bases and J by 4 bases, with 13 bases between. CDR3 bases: TGTGCCAGCGTCGGCAGGGCTTCAGATACGCAGTATTTT. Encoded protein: CASVGRASDTQYF.